The source of this T cell receptor beta chain is a study of identical twins. Concerning this clonotype: Its specificity is not known.

Study-level findings and limits: Insertions were reduced in abundant cord blood beta clonotypes but not in memory repertoires. Out-of-frame alpha sequences common to twins exhibited a surplus of low generation probability.

V gave up 4 bases and J gave up 4 bases; unmatched junction bases: 6. Germline CDR1 and CDR2: SEHNR and FQNEAQ (reference sequence). This CDR3 has 16 residues. Healthy Caucasian donors formed the entire cohort. Each cDNA held unique molecular identifiers, and template switching gave it a universal primer site. Each CDR3 protein is one row after TCRdb ran MiXCR on the 5' RACE reads. The sample carries 450,000 or so distinct CDR3 sequences, 14% recorded once. This sample also belongs to another study, concerning yellow fever vaccine responses in identical twins.

The sequencing sample was made of CD4+ T cells sorted from blood. The sequence came from a woman younger than 35 in good health. The chain carries TRBV7-9 and TRBJ2-3, with 12 bases matching TRBD2. The CDR3 region is CASSSLGLAGPDTQYF. The CDR3 nucleotides are TGTGCCAGCAGCTCCCTGGGACTAGCGGGTCCAGATACGCAGTATTTT.